Listed below are T cell receptor beta chains from one sample, sequenced in a study of blood T cell repertoires in COVID-19. Sequencing was performed with immunoSEQ multiplex PCR; in TCRdb, only in-frame clones are kept and a portion is missing. The sample includes under 300,000 clones, more than 65% of them seen just once. The sequencing input was peripheral blood. These receptors all stem from a woman in her thirties or forties with active or convalescent COVID-19. Both conserved end residues are part of each CDR3. The order of the fields is clone size, J gene, V gene, D gene, CDR3 protein, CDR3 DNA. D genes are given only for firm matches. Only some rows state a clone size, as once, few, many or a class for expanded clones.

.	TRBJ1-1	TRBV29-1	.	CSVGRNTEAFF	TGCAGCGTTGGCAGAAACACTGAAGCTTTCTTT
few	TRBJ1-1	TRBV7-3	.	CASSPSVNTEAFF	TGTGCCAGCAGCCCCAGCGTGAACACTGAAGCTTTCTTT
.	TRBJ1-2	TRBV5-1	.	CASSDTGGYTF	TGCGCCAGCAGCGACACAGGAGGCTACACCTTC
.	TRBJ2-5	TRBV3-1/TRBV3-2	.	CASSQEANQETQYF	TGTGCCAGCAGCCAAGAGGCCAACCAAGAGACCCAGTACTTC
.	TRBJ2-1	TRBV9	TRBD2	CASSVSTSGGWEQFF	TGTGCCAGCAGCGTATCAACTAGCGGGGGGTGGGAGCAGTTCTTC
.	TRBJ1-2	TRBV12-3/TRBV12-4	.	CASSPQEFYGYTF	TGTGCCAGCAGCCCACAGGAGTTCTATGGCTACACCTTC
.	TRBJ2-7	TRBV7-3	TRBD1	CASSSGQGALRYF	TGTGCCAGCAGCTCAGGACAGGGGGCACTTCGGTACTTC
.	TRBJ1-2	TRBV5-4	TRBD1	CASSPHEGAEGYTF	TGTGCCAGCAGCCCGCATGAGGGGGCCGAAGGCTACACCTTC
.	TRBJ1-5	TRBV4-1	.	CASSPRQAFSNQPQHF	TGCGCCAGCAGCCCTAGACAGGCTTTTAGCAATCAGCCCCAGCATTTT
once	TRBJ2-3	TRBV10-3	.	CAISGRGDTQYF	TGTGCCATCAGTGGTCGGGGGGATACGCAGTATTTT
.	TRBJ1-6	TRBV15	TRBD1	CATSISDRAGNSPLHF	TGTGCCACCAGCATCTCGGACAGGGCGGGTAATTCACCCCTCCACTTT
.	TRBJ2-1	TRBV9	.	CASSPPGQIHNEQFF	TGTGCCAGCAGCCCCCCCGGACAGATACACAATGAGCAGTTCTTC
.	TRBJ2-2	TRBV19	TRBD1	CASSLQGIETGELFF	TGTGCCAGTAGTTTACAGGGGATTGAGACCGGGGAGCTGTTTTTT
few	TRBJ2-7	TRBV19	.	CASSLRDTPYEQYF	TGTGCCAGTAGTCTCCGGGACACCCCCTACGAGCAGTACTTC
.	TRBJ2-3	TRBV9	TRBD1	CASSPQAGQGPDTQYF	TGTGCCAGCAGCCCACAAGCGGGACAGGGGCCAGATACGCAGTATTTT
.	TRBJ2-7	TRBV11-1	TRBD1	CASSRGQGWTYEQYF	TGTGCCAGCAGCCGGGGACAGGGATGGACCTACGAGCAGTACTTC
.	TRBJ2-5	TRBV25-1	.	CASSEFSETQYF	TGTGCCAGCAGTGAGTTCTCAGAGACCCAGTACTTC
.	TRBJ1-4	TRBV30	.	CAYKDINEKLFF	TGTGCCTATAAGGACATTAATGAAAAACTGTTTTTT
.	TRBJ1-1	TRBV6-5	TRBD1	CASSSNRGTEAFF	TGTGCCAGCAGTTCGAACAGGGGTACTGAAGCTTTCTTT
.	TRBJ1-5	TRBV6-5	TRBD1	CASRPGTGRNQPQHF	TGTGCCAGCAGGCCCGGGACAGGCCGTAATCAGCCCCAGCATTTT
few	TRBJ1-4	TRBV5-1	TRBD1	CASSRDRGPNEKLFF	TGCGCCAGCAGCCGAGACAGGGGGCCTAATGAAAAACTGTTTTTT
.	TRBJ1-2	TRBV3-1/TRBV3-2	.	CASSQEGAGGYTF	TGTGCCAGCAGCCAAGAGGGGGCTGGTGGCTACACCTTC
.	TRBJ2-1	TRBV11-3	.	CASSLGRGGTNEQFF	TGTGCCAGCAGCTTAGGGAGGGGGGGCACCAATGAGCAGTTCTTC
once	TRBJ1-4	TRBV15	.	CATSRDGGGEKLFF	TGTGCCACCAGCAGAGATGGTGGGGGGGAAAAACTGTTTTTT
.	TRBJ1-2	TRBV12-3/TRBV12-4	.	CSEGRAQYGYTF	TGTTCGGAGGGCAGGGCCCAATATGGCTACACCTTC
once	TRBJ2-5	TRBV9	.	CASSVGHQETQYF	TGTGCCAGCAGCGTAGGGCATCAAGAGACCCAGTACTTC
.	TRBJ2-7	TRBV2	.	CASSGEASSYEQYF	TGTGCCAGCAGTGGAGAGGCCAGCTCCTACGAGCAGTACTTC
.	TRBJ1-4	TRBV19	.	CASSIGGLGNEKLFF	TGTGCCAGTAGTATAGGGGGCCTTGGTAATGAAAAACTGTTTTTT
once	TRBJ1-1	TRBV29-1	.	CSVEDRGMNTEAFF	TGCAGCGTTGAGGACCGAGGGATGAACACTGAAGCTTTCTTT
.	TRBJ2-7	TRBV30	.	CAWTPGLNYEQYF	TGTGCCTGGACCCCGGGACTGAACTACGAGCAGTACTTC
once	TRBJ2-1	TRBV11-3	TRBD1	CASSLMGTGGFNEQFF	TGTGCCAGCAGCTTAATGGGGACAGGGGGCTTCAATGAGCAGTTCTTC
.	TRBJ2-7	TRBV5-1	TRBD1	CASSLAGTGTYEQYF	TGCGCCAGCAGCTTGGCCGGGACAGGTACCTACGAGCAGTACTTC
.	TRBJ2-2	TRBV28	.	CASSLGRGTGELFF	TGTGCCAGCAGTTTGGGAAGGGGCACCGGGGAGCTGTTTTTT
.	TRBJ2-7	TRBV21-1	.	CASSKKVDSSYEQYF	TGTGCCAGCAGCAAAAAGGTGGACAGCTCCTACGAGCAGTACTTC
few	TRBJ1-1	TRBV14	.	CASSGSTGGDTEAFF	TGTGCCAGCAGCGGATCAACGGGGGGAGACACTGAAGCTTTCTTT
.	TRBJ2-1	TRBV5-1	.	CASMGTSYNEQFF	TGCGCCAGCATGGGGACTTCCTACAATGAGCAGTTCTTC
few	TRBJ1-2	TRBV2	.	CASREGNYGYTF	TGTGCCAGCAGGGAGGGTAACTATGGCTACACCTTC